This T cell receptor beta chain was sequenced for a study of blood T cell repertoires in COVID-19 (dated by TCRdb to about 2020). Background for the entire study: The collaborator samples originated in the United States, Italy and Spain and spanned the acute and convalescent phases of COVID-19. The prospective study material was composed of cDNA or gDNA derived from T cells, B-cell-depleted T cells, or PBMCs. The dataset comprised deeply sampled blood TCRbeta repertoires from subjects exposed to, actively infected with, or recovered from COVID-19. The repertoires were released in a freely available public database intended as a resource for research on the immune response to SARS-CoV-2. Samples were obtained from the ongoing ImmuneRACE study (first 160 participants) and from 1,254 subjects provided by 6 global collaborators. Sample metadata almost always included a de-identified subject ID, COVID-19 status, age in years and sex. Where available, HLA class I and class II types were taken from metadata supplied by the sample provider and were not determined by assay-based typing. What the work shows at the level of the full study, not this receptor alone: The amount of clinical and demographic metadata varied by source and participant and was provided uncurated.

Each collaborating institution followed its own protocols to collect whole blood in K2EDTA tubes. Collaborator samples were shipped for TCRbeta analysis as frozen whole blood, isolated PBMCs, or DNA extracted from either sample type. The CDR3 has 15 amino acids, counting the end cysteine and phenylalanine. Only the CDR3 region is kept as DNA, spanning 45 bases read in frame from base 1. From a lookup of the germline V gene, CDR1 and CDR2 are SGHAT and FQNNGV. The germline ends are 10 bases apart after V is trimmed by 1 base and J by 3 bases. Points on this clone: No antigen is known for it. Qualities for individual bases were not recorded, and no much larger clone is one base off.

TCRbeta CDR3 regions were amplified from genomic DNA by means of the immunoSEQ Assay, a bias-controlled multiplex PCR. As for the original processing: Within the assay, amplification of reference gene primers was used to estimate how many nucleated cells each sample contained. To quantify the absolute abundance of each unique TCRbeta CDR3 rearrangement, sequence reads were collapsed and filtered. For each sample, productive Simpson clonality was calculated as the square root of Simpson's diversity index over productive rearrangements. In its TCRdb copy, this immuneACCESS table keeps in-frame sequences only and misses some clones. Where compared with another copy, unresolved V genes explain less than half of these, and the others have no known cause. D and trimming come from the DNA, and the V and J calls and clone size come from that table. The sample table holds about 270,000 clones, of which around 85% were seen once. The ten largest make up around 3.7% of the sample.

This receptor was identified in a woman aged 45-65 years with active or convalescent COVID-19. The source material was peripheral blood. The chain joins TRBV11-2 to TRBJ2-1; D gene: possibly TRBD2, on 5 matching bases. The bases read TGTGCCAGCAGCTTAGGGACTTCGGACTACAATGAGCAGTTCTTC. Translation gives CASSLGTSDYNEQFF.